The sequence of this T cell receptor (beta chain) was determined in a study of blood T cell repertoires in COVID-19. The CDR3 covers 16 residues. V lost 3 bases to trimming and J lost 3 bases, with 15 bases between them. Looked up from germline, CDR1 is SGHAT and CDR2 is FQNNGV. In the original processing: Scientists estimated how many nucleated cells there were by amplifying reference gene primers. Sequenced by immunoSEQ multiplex PCR; TCRdb stores in-frame clones only, minus some. The V and J calls and clone size are taken from that table; D and trimming were inferred from the DNA. The data contain 150,000 to 200,000 clones, 80% of them seen just once; the ten biggest clones take up under 8%.

The sequenced sample was peripheral blood. V gene TRBV11-2 combines with J gene TRBJ1-5; D remains unclear. This clonotype was sampled from a man in his sixties with acute or convalescent COVID-19. This CDR3 reads CASSFLGGRANQPQHF. The DNA for the CDR3 is TGTGCCAGCAGCTTCCTAGGAGGGAGGGCCAATCAGCCCCAGCATTTT. Full variable domain (rest looked up from reference TRBV11-2 and TRBJ1-5): EAGVAQSPRYKIIEKRQSVAFWCNPISGHATLYWYQQILGQGPKLLIQFQNNGVVDDSQLPKDRFSAERLKGVDSTLKIQPAKLEDSAVYLCASSFLGGRANQPQHFGDGTRLSIL.